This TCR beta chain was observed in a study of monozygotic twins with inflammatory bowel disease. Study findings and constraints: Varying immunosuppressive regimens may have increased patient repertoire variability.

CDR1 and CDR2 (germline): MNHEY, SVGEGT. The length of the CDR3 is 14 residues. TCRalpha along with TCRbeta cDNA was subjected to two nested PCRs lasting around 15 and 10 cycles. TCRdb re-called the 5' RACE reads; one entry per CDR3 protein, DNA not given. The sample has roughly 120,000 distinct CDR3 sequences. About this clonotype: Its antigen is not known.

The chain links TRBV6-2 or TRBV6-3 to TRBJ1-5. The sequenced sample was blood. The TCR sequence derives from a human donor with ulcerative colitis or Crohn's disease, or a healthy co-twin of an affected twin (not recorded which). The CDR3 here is CASSYRTENQPQHF.